This T cell receptor (beta chain) was recorded in a study of response to subunit inactivated influenza vaccine. The study, taken as a whole, reports: The authors put forward the suggestion that each seasonal influenza vaccination may bring in only a limited number of new T cells.

Trimming cost V 6 bases and J 2 bases, with 14 bases left between them. Per germline, CDR1 MNHEY and CDR2 SMNVEV (reference sequence). This CDR3 is 14 amino acids long. This clonotype was seen once. Its antigen is as yet unknown. TCRdb re-derived calls from the RT-PCR reads in MiXCR, one entry per CDR3 protein. The sample contains 530,000 or so distinct CDR3 sequences, 25% of which appear only once. The TCR sequence derives from a man aged 50 to 59 who received an inactivated influenza vaccine. The source material was CD4+ T cells sorted from PBMCs, sampled roughly 5 days after vaccination. This chain joins TRBV27 and TRBJ2-7; weak D call: TRBD1 (6 bases). Here the CDR3 DNA reads TGTGCCAGCAGGCAACGGGCAGGGGCCTACGAGCAGTACTTC. Protein: CASRQRAGAYEQYF.